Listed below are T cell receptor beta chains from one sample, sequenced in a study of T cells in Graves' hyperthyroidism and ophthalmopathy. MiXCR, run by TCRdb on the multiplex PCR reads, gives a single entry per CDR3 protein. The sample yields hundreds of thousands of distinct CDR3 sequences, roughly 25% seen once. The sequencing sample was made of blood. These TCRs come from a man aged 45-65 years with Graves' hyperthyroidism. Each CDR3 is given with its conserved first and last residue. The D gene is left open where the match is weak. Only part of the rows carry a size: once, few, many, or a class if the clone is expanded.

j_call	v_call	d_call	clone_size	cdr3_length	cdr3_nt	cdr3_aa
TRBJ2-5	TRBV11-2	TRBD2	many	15	TGTGCTAGCAGCTTAGAACTAGCGGTCCAAGAGACCCAGTACTTC	CASSLELAVQETQYF
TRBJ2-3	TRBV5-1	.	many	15	TGCGCCAGCAGCCCTGGGACGGCAAGCACAGATACGCAGTATTTT	CASSPGTASTDTQYF
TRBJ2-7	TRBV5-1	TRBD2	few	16	TGCGCCAGCAGCTACGGGACTAGCGGGAAGGGCTACGAGCAGTACTTC	CASSYGTSGKGYEQYF
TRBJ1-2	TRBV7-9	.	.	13	TGTGCCAGCAGCTTAGCCGCAGCGTATGGCTACACCTTC	CASSLAAAYGYTF
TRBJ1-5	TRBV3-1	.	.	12	TGTGCCAGCAGCCATGGATTTCAGCCCCAGCATTTT	CASSHGFQPQHF
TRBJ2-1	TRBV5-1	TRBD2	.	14	TGCACCAGCAGCTACGGCGGGAGGGGCGATGAGCAGTTCTTC	CTSSYGGRGDEQFF
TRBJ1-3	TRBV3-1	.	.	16	TGTGCCAGCAGCCAAGCGGTCCGCACCTCTGGAAACACCATATATTTT	CASSQAVRTSGNTIYF
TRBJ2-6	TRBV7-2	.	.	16	TGCGCCAGCAGCCCAAGGGGGGGGAGTGGGGCCAACGTCCTGACTTTC	CASSPRGGSGANVLTF
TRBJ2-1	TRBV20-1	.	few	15	TGCAGTGCTAGAGATTGGAGCGGTCCCTACAATGAGCAGTTCTTC	CSARDWSGPYNEQFF
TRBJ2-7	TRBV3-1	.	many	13	TGTGCCAGCAGCCAAGTCTACGGAGAACAGCAGTACTTC	CASSQVYGEQQYF
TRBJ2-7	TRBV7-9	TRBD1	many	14	TGTGCCAGCAGCTTCGCGGACAGGGGATACGAGCAGTACTTC	CASSFADRGYEQYF
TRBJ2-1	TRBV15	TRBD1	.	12	TGTGCCACCAGCGGACAGGGAGATGAGCAGTTCTTC	CATSGQGDEQFF
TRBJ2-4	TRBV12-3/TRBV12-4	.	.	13	TGTGCCAGCACTGTCCGAGCCAAAAACATTCAGTACTTC	CASTVRAKNIQYF
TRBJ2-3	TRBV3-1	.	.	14	TGTGCCAGCAGCGAAGGGGTCCACACAGATACGCAGTATTTT	CASSEGVHTDTQYF
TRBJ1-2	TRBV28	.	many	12	TGTGCCACCTCCGGTAGGGACTATGGCTACACCTTC	CATSGRDYGYTF
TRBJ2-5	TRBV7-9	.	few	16	TGTGCCAGCAGCTTAGTGGCCCCAGTGGCGGGGGAGACCCAGTACTTC	CASSLVAPVAGETQYF